This T cell receptor (beta chain) comes out of a study of T-cell memory formation after mild COVID-19. Notes on the study in general: The pre-infection memory compartment contained some responding clones, suggesting cross-reactive memory joined. Among clones peaking at day 37 in the second wave, SARS-CoV-2 specificity remained unconfirmed.

J lost 8 bases, V lost 5 bases, and 13 bases had no gene match. The CDR3 totals 16 residues. Germline CDR1 and CDR2: SGHNT and YENEEA. This clonotype appeared a few times. Its antigen remains unidentified. TCRdb re-called the 5' RACE reads through MiXCR, storing one row per CDR3 protein. The repertoire holds about 620,000 distinct CDR3 sequences, with about 20% as singletons. The receptor comes from an adult woman who had mild COVID-19 (a few samples of this study predate the infection). Cell type and time point are not known. What was sequenced was PBMCs or a T cell subset sorted from them (not recorded which). The J gene is TRBJ2-1, the V gene TRBV11-3; 9 positions agree with TRBD1. CDR3 DNA: TGTGCCAGCAGCACACACAGGGGGCGAAGTAAAGATGAGCAGTTCTTC. Translating it yields CASSTHRGRSKDEQFF.